This TCR beta chain originates from a study of OX40 agonist ivuxolimab in advanced cancers. About the full investigation: Ivuxolimab was a fully human IgG2 agonistic monoclonal antibody targeting the costimulatory receptor OX40 (CD134). Intravenous ivuxolimab was administered to patients every 2 weeks at six dose levels: 0.01, 0.1, 0.3, 1.5, 3 and 10 mg/kg. Of the approximately 50 dose-escalation patients, hepatocellular carcinoma was present in around 20, melanoma in approximately 15, renal cell carcinoma in 9 and head and neck cancer in 9. A male proportion of roughly 85% and a mean age of about 60 years, ranging from about 23 to 90, were recorded for the dose-escalation cohort. Patients were allowed to have had prior anti-PD-1, anti-PD-L1 or anti-CTLA-4 therapy, and approximately 40% of the dose-escalation patients had previously received checkpoint inhibitors. Three dose-escalation patients achieved partial responses, one with hepatocellular carcinoma and two with cutaneous melanoma. Peripheral TCRbeta sequencing aimed to test whether ivuxolimab altered TCR sequence diversity and caused clonal T-cell expansion. The monotherapy dose-escalation portion (N = 52 patients) of the phase I ivuxolimab trial is reported in the paper. Beyond this particular receptor, the publication reports: After ivuxolimab, expanded clones were on average more numerous among CD8+ T cells than among CD4+ T cells. Low levels of normalized T-cell clonal expansion were also seen in some patients who did not respond. At doses of 0.1 to 3.0 mg/kg, clonal expansion of both CD4+ and CD8+ blood T cells was observed from baseline to week 6. In the 0.1-3.0 mg/kg groups, partial responders had among the lowest normalized peripheral clonal expansion, particularly in CD8+ T cells. Which antigens the clonally expanded peripheral T cells were specific for was not determined.

Details on this clone: Its antigen remains undetermined. No much larger clonotype is one base removed from it; base qualities were not supplied.

The trial excluded patients who had a history of autoimmune disease or who were on systemic immunosuppression. Peripheral blood for TCR sequencing was collected from all dose cohorts at baseline, on cycle 4 day 1, and on cycle 7 day 1. The samples were drawn from a first-in-human, open-label, multicenter phase I dose-escalation trial of ivuxolimab. Adults with locally advanced or metastatic head and neck squamous cell, hepatocellular, melanoma or renal cell carcinoma were enrolled in the trial. Before TCR sequencing, CD4+ T cells and CD8+ T cells from peripheral blood were sorted into separate populations. Genomic DNA was isolated from the sorted cells so that the TCRbeta CDR3 region could be sequenced. The immunoSEQ Assay was used for sequencing of TCRbeta CDR3 regions. TCRdb limited this immuneACCESS table to in-frame rearrangements with V and J called. A share of clones is missing; checked studies link under half to unresolved V genes, and the rest is unexplained. The sample table contains approximately 96,000 clones; only one count was recorded for less than 95% of them. The ten largest clonotypes hold 1.5% to 2% of the sample.

The CDR3 contains 14 residues, cysteine and phenylalanine counted. CDR3 DNA is the only sequence kept; it has 42 bases, read in frame from the first base. At the junction V is shortened by 2 bases and J by 6 bases; bases outside the gene matches: 4. CDR1 and CDR2 are read off the germline V gene (reference sequence) as SEHNR and FQNEAQ. The chain couples TRBV7-9 to TRBJ1-1; a stretch of 9 junction bases matches TRBD1. This material consisted of CD4+ or CD8+ T cells sorted from blood, taken in a trial of the OX40 agonist ivuxolimab. The receptor was isolated from an adult with an advanced solid tumor such as melanoma, head and neck, liver or kidney cancer. CDR3 reads: CASSLLQGAAEAFF. The DNA is TGTGCCAGCAGCTTATTACAGGGGGCTGCTGAAGCTTTCTTT.